The 20 T cell receptor beta chains reported below all come from one sample, sequenced in a study of blood T cell repertoires in COVID-19. The table came from immunoSEQ multiplex PCR; TCRdb's copy has only in-frame clones and leaves some out. The sample lists nearly 40,000 clones, approximately 88% occurring once. Sample: peripheral blood. The receptors shown here come from a middle-aged man with active or convalescent COVID-19.

This clone occurred a few times. The V call is TRBV27, the J call TRBJ1-6; the D is unclear. The CDR3 loop spans 16 amino acids. Germline assignment: CDR1 MNHEY and CDR2 SMNVEV (reference sequence). Trimming pared 6 bases from V and 0 bases from J, leaving 12 bases between. The CDR3 DNA follows: TGTGCCAGCAGCCTTACAAGAAACTCCTATAATTCACCCCTCCACTTT. Translating it yields CASSLTRNSYNSPLHF.

J is TRBJ2-7 and V is TRBV15; perhaps TRBD1 as D (6 bases). From germline, CDR1 is LNHNV and CDR2 YYDKDF (reference sequence). The CDR3 is 13 residues long. V lost 8 bases, J lost 2 bases, and 13 bases lay in between. In DNA form, the CDR3 reads TGTGCCACCCGGGACACCCAAACCTACGAGCAGTACTTC. It codes for CATRDTQTYEQYF.

The rearrangement joins TRBV7-2 to TRBJ2-2; D is unresolved. Germline CDR1 and CDR2: SGHTA and FQGNSA. The CDR3 consists of 14 residues. The V end was cut by 2 bases, the J end by 7 bases, with 11 bases between. CDR3 sequence reads: CASSLPSVVGELFF. The CDR3 coding sequence is TGTGCCAGCAGCTTACCAAGCGTGGTCGGGGAGCTGTTTTTT.

This chain connects TRBV5-1 to TRBJ2-5; 7 positions agree with TRBD2. With V trimmed by 4 bases and J by 8 bases, 8 bases remained unmatched. Germline V CDR1 and CDR2: SGHRS, YFSETQ. The CDR3 spans 13 residues. The CDR3, as DNA: TGCGCCAGCAGCCACCCTGCGGGGGAAACCCAGTACTTC. Translating gives CASSHPAGETQYF.

This clone was seen more than once but under ten times. This chain joins TRBV10-3 and TRBJ2-3; 12 nucleotides agree with TRBD2. The CDR3 is 15 residues long. J lost 4 bases, V lost 7 bases, and 6 bases had no gene match. Germline CDR1 and CDR2: ENHRY and SYGVKD. The chain's CDR3 is CAITPLAGGPDTQYF. In DNA form, the CDR3 reads TGTGCCATCACCCCTCTAGCGGGGGGGCCAGATACGCAGTATTTT.

This chain links TRBV21-1 with TRBJ2-7; TRBD2 reflects the table's D call only, with no check against the DNA. TRBV21-1 is marked as a pseudogene. The CDR3 covers 13 residues. The CDR3 spells CASSPVGGDEQYF. The CDR3 DNA reads as TGTGCCAGCTCCCCTGTGGGGGGGGACGAGCAGTACTTC.

V gene TRBV30 combines with J gene TRBJ1-4; TRBD1 matches 9 bases. The germline CDR1 and CDR2 sequences are GTSNPN and SVGIG (reference sequence). Trimming removed 2 bases from V and 6 bases from J; junction bases left unmatched: 1. The CDR3 extends over 13 amino acids. The CDR3 here is CAWSRTGDEKLFF. The CDR3 region has the DNA TGTGCCTGGAGTAGGACAGGGGATGAAAAACTGTTTTTT.

This clone was observed a handful of times. The genes are TRBV5-6 and TRBJ1-5; D is perhaps TRBD1 (5 bases). Germline-derived CDR1 and CDR2 are SGHDT and YYEEEE. Trimming left V 4 bases short and J 7 bases short, with 12 bases between. The CDR3 is 13 amino acids. CDR3 sequence: CASSRGAGQPQHF. CDR3 DNA: TGTGCCAGCAGCAGAGGGGCGGGGCAGCCCCAGCATTTT.

As DNA, the CDR3 is TGTGCCAGCAGTGAAGCTTGGGGGAGCGGGCAGCCCCAGCATTTT. Its translation is CASSEAWGSGQPQHF. This rearrangement joins TRBV2 to TRBJ1-5; weak D call: TRBD1 (5 bases). The germline CDR1 and CDR2 sequences are SNHLY and FYNNEI. Trimming removed 0 bases from V and 7 bases from J, with 13 bases in between. This CDR3 contains 15 residues. Variable domain in full (rest from reference TRBV2 and TRBJ1-5): EPEVTQTPSHQVTQMGQEVILRCVPISNHLYFYWYRQILGQKVEFLVSFYNNEISEKSEIFDDQFSVERPDGSNFTLKIRSTKLEDSAMYFCASSEAWGSGQPQHFGDGTRLSIL.

J is TRBJ2-1 and V is TRBV5-4; the match to TRBD2 covers 14 bases. The CDR3 length is 14 residues. Germline V CDR1 and CDR2: SGHNT, YYREEE (reference sequence). With V trimmed by 4 bases and J by 12 bases, 6 bases remained unmatched. The CDR3 nucleotides read TGTGCCAGCAGCGCCGGACTAGCGGGGGGTGGGCAGTTCTTC. Encoded protein: CASSAGLAGGGQFF.

This rearrangement joins TRBV7-2 to TRBJ2-1, with unresolved D. Looked up from germline, CDR1 is SGHTA and CDR2 is FQGNSA. The CDR3 extends over 15 amino acids. Trimming removed 1 base at V and 6 bases at J, with 13 bases between. CDR3 in amino acids: CASSLEWLVSNEQFF. As DNA, the CDR3 is TGTGCCAGCAGCTTAGAGTGGCTAGTATCCAATGAGCAGTTCTTC.

The chain employs TRBV3-1 (or the pseudogene TRBV3-2) and TRBJ2-3; TRBD1 matches 8 bases. The CDR3 has 17 residues. Germline-derived CDR1 and CDR2 are LGHDT and YNNKEL (reference sequence). V was pared by 5 bases and J by 4 bases, with 14 bases of the junction left unmatched. CDR3 region: CASSKTGSRGRPDTQYF. The CDR3 region has the DNA TGTGCCAGCAGCAAAACAGGGAGCAGGGGGCGGCCAGATACGCAGTATTTT.

The chain has TRBV30 and TRBJ1-5, with a possible D match to TRBD1 (5 bases). Germline values: CDR1 GTSNPN, CDR2 SVGIG (reference sequence). CDR3 length: 13 amino acids. The V end was cut by 3 bases, the J end by 7 bases, with 13 bases between. The CDR3 protein is CAWRGEGMQPQHF. CDR3 coding DNA: TGTGCCTGGAGGGGGGAGGGGATGCAGCCCCAGCATTTT.

V and J are TRBV27 and TRBJ2-7; 7 nucleotides line up with TRBD1. Germline assignment: CDR1 MNHEY and CDR2 SMNVEV (reference sequence). CDR3 size: 13 residues. With V trimmed by 6 bases and J by 1 base, 3 bases remained unmatched. CDR3 DNA sequence: TGTGCCAGCAGCCCGGGACAGTCCTACGAGCAGTACTTC. It yields the protein CASSPGQSYEQYF.

This sequence joins TRBV27 and TRBJ2-1; perhaps TRBD1 as D (6 bases). Germline V gives CDR1 MNHEY, CDR2 SMNVEV (reference sequence). V was trimmed by 5 bases and J by 2 bases, leaving 10 bases between them. This CDR3 is built from 14 residues. CDR3 DNA: TGTGCCAGCAGTCCTAGACAGGCCTACAATGAGCAGTTCTTC. It specifies CASSPRQAYNEQFF.

This clone occurred once. CDR3 residues: CASSLETGKYEQYF. The DNA of the CDR3 is TGTGCCAGCAGTTTGGAAACAGGGAAGTACGAGCAGTACTTC. The chain couples TRBV27 to TRBJ2-7; a possible D gene is TRBD1 (6 bases). CDR1 is MNHEY and CDR2 is SMNVEV in the germline V gene (reference sequence). This CDR3 comprises 14 residues. Deletions cut 3 bases from V and 4 bases from J, with 13 bases between.

The V call is TRBV7-8, the J call TRBJ2-7; 9 bases map to TRBD1. Germline V gives CDR1 SGHVS, CDR2 FQNEAQ. The CDR3 has 15 amino acids. V was pared by 1 base and J by 2 bases, with 3 bases of the junction left unmatched. The CDR3 DNA reads as TGTGCCAGCAGCTTAGGACAGGGGGTGGCCTACGAGCAGTACTTC. Its translation is CASSLGQGVAYEQYF.

J is TRBJ2-2 and V is TRBV5-8; 7 bases align to TRBD1. Trimming removed 4 bases from V and 5 bases from J; junction bases left unmatched: 5. The CDR3 runs to 14 residues. Germline V gives CDR1 SGHTS, CDR2 YDEGEE. CDR3 sequence: CASSSYRGTGELFF. For the CDR3, the DNA is TGTGCCAGCAGCAGCTACAGGGGTACCGGGGAGCTGTTTTTT. The full variable domain, rest sourced from reference TRBV5-8 and TRBJ2-2, is EAGVTQSPTHLIKTRGQQATLRCSPISGHTSVYWYQQALGLGLQFLLWYDEGEERNRGNFPPRFSGRQFPNYSSELNVNALELEDSALYLCASSSYRGTGELFFGEGSRLTVL.

This clone was seen once. The V call is TRBV5-4, the J call TRBJ2-3; a weak D match, TRBD1 (8 bases). The CDR3 has 16 amino acids. Germline V CDR1 and CDR2: SGHNT, YYREEE (reference sequence). V was cut by 4 bases and J by 0 bases, with 15 bases left in between. CDR3 protein: CASSGGGQASTDTQYF. Here the CDR3 DNA reads TGTGCCAGCAGCGGGGGGGGACAGGCCAGCACAGATACGCAGTATTTT.

V usage is TRBV19 and J usage is TRBJ1-2; TRBD1 matches 10 bases. CDR1 is LNHDA, CDR2 SQIVND, per germline (reference sequence). The CDR3 runs 15 residues. Unmatched junction bases numbered 9, after V lost 8 bases and J lost 3 bases. CDR3 in DNA: TGTGCCAGTGCCCGGGACAGGGGAGTTGACTATGGCTACACCTTC. Translated, it gives CASARDRGVDYGYTF.